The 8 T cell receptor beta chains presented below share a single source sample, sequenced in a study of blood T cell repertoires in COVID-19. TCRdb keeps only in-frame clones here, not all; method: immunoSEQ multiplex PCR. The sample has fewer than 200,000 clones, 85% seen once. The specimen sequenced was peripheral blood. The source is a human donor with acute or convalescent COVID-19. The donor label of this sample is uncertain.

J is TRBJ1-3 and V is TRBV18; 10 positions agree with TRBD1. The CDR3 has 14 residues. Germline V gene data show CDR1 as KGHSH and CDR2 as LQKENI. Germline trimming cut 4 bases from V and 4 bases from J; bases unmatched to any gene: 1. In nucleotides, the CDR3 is TGTGCCAGCTCACGACAGGGGGCCGGAAACACCATATATTTT. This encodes CASSRQGAGNTIYF.

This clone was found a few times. The CDR3 is CASSGLFTGAGYTF. CDR3 coding DNA: TGTGCCAGCAGTGGACTCTTCACAGGGGCTGGCTACACCTTC. The J gene is TRBJ1-2, the V gene TRBV2; TRBD1 matches 7 bases. The CDR3 has 14 residues. Germline V gene sequence: CDR1 SNHLY, CDR2 FYNNEI. The V segment lost 4 bases and the J segment 7 bases; nucleotides outside the gene matches: 9.

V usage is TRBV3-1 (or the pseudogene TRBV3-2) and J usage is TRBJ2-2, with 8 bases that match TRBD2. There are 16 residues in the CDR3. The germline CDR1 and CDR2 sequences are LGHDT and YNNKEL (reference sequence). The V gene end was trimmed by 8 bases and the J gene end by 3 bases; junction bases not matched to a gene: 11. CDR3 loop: CASFRSGGGDTGELFF. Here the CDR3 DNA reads TGTGCCAGCTTTAGGAGCGGGGGAGGGGACACCGGGGAGCTGTTTTTT.

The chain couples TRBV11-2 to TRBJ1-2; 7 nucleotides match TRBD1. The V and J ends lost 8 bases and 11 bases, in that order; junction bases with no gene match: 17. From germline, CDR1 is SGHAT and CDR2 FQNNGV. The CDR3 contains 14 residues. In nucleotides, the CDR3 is TGTGCCAGCGGCACCCGGGACGGGAGCAGGGGGTACACCTTC. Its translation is CASGTRDGSRGYTF.

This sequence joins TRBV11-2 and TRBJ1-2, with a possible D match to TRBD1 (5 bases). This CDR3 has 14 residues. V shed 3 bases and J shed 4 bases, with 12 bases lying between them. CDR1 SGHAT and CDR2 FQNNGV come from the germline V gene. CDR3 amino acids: CASSFGGGSYGYTF. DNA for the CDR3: TGTGCCAGCAGCTTTGGGGGAGGTTCCTATGGCTACACCTTC.

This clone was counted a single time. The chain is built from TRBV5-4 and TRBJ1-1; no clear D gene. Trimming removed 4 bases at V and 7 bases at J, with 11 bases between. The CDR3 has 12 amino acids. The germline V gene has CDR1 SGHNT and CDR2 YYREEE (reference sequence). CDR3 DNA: TGTGCCAGCAGCCCCGGAGAGAGTGAAGCTTTCTTT. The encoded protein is CASSPGESEAFF.

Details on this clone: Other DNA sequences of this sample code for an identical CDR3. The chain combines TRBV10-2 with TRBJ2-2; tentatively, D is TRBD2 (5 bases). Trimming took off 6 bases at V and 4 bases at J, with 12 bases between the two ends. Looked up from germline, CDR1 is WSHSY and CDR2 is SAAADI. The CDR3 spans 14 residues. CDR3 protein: CASSVGGSTGELFF. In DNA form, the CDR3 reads TGCGCCAGCAGCGTAGGAGGCAGCACCGGGGAGCTGTTTTTT.

The CDR3 is CASSREETQYF. The CDR3 bases are TGTGCCAGCTCACGAGAAGAGACCCAGTACTTC. V and J are TRBV18 and TRBJ2-5; D is ambiguous. The CDR3 totals 11 residues. Trimming shortened V by 4 bases and J by 3 bases, and 3 bases separated the two germline ends. The V gene's germline CDR1 is KGHSH and CDR2 LQKENI.